This T cell receptor beta chain was obtained from a study of blood T cell repertoires in COVID-19. In the study overall: Sites in the United States, Italy and Spain provided acute and convalescent COVID-19 samples. PBMCs, B-cell-depleted T cells, or T cells provided the cDNA or gDNA that made up the material.

In the original processing: Reference gene primer amplification gave nucleated cell count estimates. This table comes from immunoSEQ multiplex PCR, and its TCRdb copy is limited to in-frame clones, with some not included. V, J and clone size are taken as reported in that table, and D and trimming were inferred from the DNA itself. The sample records about 20,000 clones, approximately 90% being singletons. Per the germline V gene, CDR1 is LGHNA and CDR2 is YNFKEQ. The CDR3 totals 14 residues. With 3 bases removed from V and 5 bases from J, the gap between germline ends came to 13 bases. Sequencing was performed on peripheral blood. The source of this sequence is a human donor in a cohort sampled during active COVID-19. The V gene is TRBV4-2, the J gene TRBJ2-5; TRBD1 might be the D (7 bases). CDR3 DNA sequence: TGTGCCAGCAGCCACGGTCCAGGGGGGGAGACCCAGTACTTC. Its protein is CASSHGPGGETQYF.